This T cell receptor beta chain came from a study of T cell responses to AZD1222 COVID-19 vaccine. The trim removed 7 bases at V and 7 bases at J, leaving 4 bases unmatched. Per the germline V gene, CDR1 is LNHDA and CDR2 is SQIVND (reference sequence). This CDR3 has 14 amino acids. Assay used: immunoSEQ multiplex PCR; TCRdb lists only in-frame clones, some missing. The repertoire has roughly 110,000 clones, 92% of them found once; the top ten carry 8% to 10%. V is TRBV19 and J is TRBJ1-6, with 10 bases matching TRBD1. The clonotype comes from an adult who received the AZD1222 COVID-19 vaccine. Source: peripheral blood, taken 28 days after the second AZD1222 dose. CDR3 sequence (DNA): TGTGCCAGTAACCCGGACAGGGGGAATTCACCCCTCCACTTT. Amino acid sequence: CASNPDRGNSPLHF.